Following are 11 T cell receptor beta chains from one sample sequenced in a study of shared clonotypes between healthy human individuals (dated by TCRdb to 2020 to 2022). To prepare the library, the immunoSEQ multiplex PCR assay was applied. This immuneACCESS table, as held by TCRdb, lists in-frame sequences with V and J called but not all clones. Of the missing ones, under half trace to an unresolved V gene in checked studies; the others have no known cause. This sample comprises about 2.4 million clones, around 94% of them detected only once. The leading ten clones occupy roughly 0.14% of the sample. Sequencing was carried out using naive CD4+ T cells sorted from blood. Sample cell subset or site, as interpreted from the label and publication: CD45RA+ positively selected. The receptors come from a man aged 18 to 30 in good health.

The chain is built from TRBV7-9 and TRBJ2-1; 13 bases line up with TRBD2. The ends lost 3 bases at V and 7 bases at J; junction bases unmatched: 6. Germline loops: CDR1 SEHNR, CDR2 FQNEAQ (reference sequence). The CDR3 is 16 amino acids. In DNA, the CDR3 is TGTGCCAGCAGCTTTTTATCGACTAGCGGGGGGAATGAGCAGTTCTTC. Its translation is CASSFLSTSGGNEQFF.

The chain joins TRBV7-6 to TRBJ2-1; tentatively, D is TRBD1 (5 bases). Germline-derived CDR1 and CDR2 are SGHVS and FNYEAQ. This CDR3 region has 13 residues. Between the trimmed V and J ends, which lost 2 bases and 5 bases, there was a span of 7 bases. CDR3 nucleotide sequence: TGTGCCAGCAGCTTATTAGGGGACAATGAGCAGTTCTTC. It yields the protein CASSLLGDNEQFF.

Comment on this clone: Other DNA sequences within the sample encode an identical CDR3. CDR3 bases: TGCGCCAGCAGCTTCGGACAGGGGGGCACAGATACGCAGTATTTT. Amino acid sequence: CASSFGQGGTDTQYF. The chain links TRBV5-1 to TRBJ2-3; 10 bases map to TRBD1. CDR3 length: 15 amino acids. Per the germline V gene, CDR1 is SGHRS and CDR2 is YFSETQ. The V segment lost 2 bases and the J segment 1 base; nucleotides outside the gene matches: 1.

With respect to this clone: Other DNA sequences in this specimen translate into the identical CDR3. DNA for the CDR3: TGTGCCAGCTCACCACTAGCGGGAGGCGGCACAGATACGCAGTATTTT. Encoded protein: CASSPLAGGGTDTQYF. The chain links TRBV18 to TRBJ2-3; 10 nucleotides line up with TRBD2. Germline CDR1 is KGHSH and CDR2 is LQKENI. The length of the CDR3 is 16 residues. J was trimmed by 1 base and V by 1 base; bases with no gene match: 2.

The rearrangement joins TRBV2 to TRBJ1-1, with 7 bases aligning to TRBD1. The CDR3 extends over 14 amino acids. The germline gives CDR1 SNHLY, CDR2 FYNNEI. The trim removed 6 bases at V and 1 base at J, leaving 5 bases unmatched. CDR3 in amino acids: CASRGDSQNTEAFF. For the CDR3, the DNA is TGTGCCAGCAGGGGGGACAGCCAGAACACTGAAGCTTTCTTT.

V is TRBV27 and J is TRBJ2-3; D is undetermined. Germline lookup yields CDR1 MNHEY and CDR2 SMNVEV (reference sequence). The CDR3 is made up of 15 amino acids. With 0 bases removed from V and 2 bases from J, the gap between germline ends came to 9 bases. The CDR3 DNA sequence: TGTGCCAGCAGTTTATCGCTGGGGTTCACAGATACGCAGTATTTT. Translated, it gives CASSLSLGFTDTQYF.

This sequence joins TRBV5-5 and TRBJ1-6, with D perhaps TRBD1 (6 bases). Trimming took 3 bases from V and 8 from J, leaving 9 bases between them. There are 13 residues in the CDR3. Looked up from germline, CDR1 is SGHKS and CDR2 is YYEKEE (reference sequence). CDR3 loop: CASSWYRDSPLHF. The CDR3 DNA is TGTGCCAGCAGCTGGTACAGGGATTCACCCCTCCACTTT.

The chain employs TRBV6-6 and TRBJ1-2; D remains ambiguous. Germline V lookup: CDR1 MNHNY, CDR2 SVGAGI (reference sequence). Trimming pared 5 bases from V and 6 bases from J, leaving 4 bases between. This CDR3 contains 10 residues. This chain's CDR3 is CASSRNGYTF. CDR3 in DNA: TGTGCCAGCAGTCGAAATGGCTACACCTTC.

The chain carries TRBV6-5 and TRBJ2-1; D tentatively reads TRBD1 or TRBD2 (5 bases each). Germline CDR1 MNHEY, CDR2 SVGAGI. The CDR3 loop spans 16 amino acids. V lost 4 bases to trimming and J lost 12 bases, with 25 bases between them. The CDR3 spells CASSSSPGQGAGLQFF. CDR3 in DNA: TGTGCCAGCAGTTCGAGTCCGGGCCAAGGGGCGGGCCTGCAGTTCTTC.

CDR3 coding DNA: TGCGCCAGCAGTAGGGGTTTTCGGACTGAAGCTTTCTTT. Translating gives CASSRGFRTEAFF. This sequence joins TRBV10-1 and TRBJ1-1, with a tentative D call TRBD1 (5 bases). From germline, CDR1 is WNHNN and CDR2 SYGVQD (reference sequence). The CDR3 sequence is 13 residues long. Trimming took 5 bases from V and 5 from J, leaving 12 bases between them.

The CDR3 here is CASSLGQEKETQYF. The CDR3 region has the DNA TGTGCCAGCAGCTTGGGACAGGAAAAGGAGACCCAGTACTTC. V gene TRBV4-2 combines with J gene TRBJ2-5; 8 positions match TRBD1. This CDR3 region has 14 residues. With 5 bases clipped from V and 5 bases from J, the junction kept 7 bases outside the gene matches. Germline values: CDR1 LGHNA, CDR2 YNFKEQ.